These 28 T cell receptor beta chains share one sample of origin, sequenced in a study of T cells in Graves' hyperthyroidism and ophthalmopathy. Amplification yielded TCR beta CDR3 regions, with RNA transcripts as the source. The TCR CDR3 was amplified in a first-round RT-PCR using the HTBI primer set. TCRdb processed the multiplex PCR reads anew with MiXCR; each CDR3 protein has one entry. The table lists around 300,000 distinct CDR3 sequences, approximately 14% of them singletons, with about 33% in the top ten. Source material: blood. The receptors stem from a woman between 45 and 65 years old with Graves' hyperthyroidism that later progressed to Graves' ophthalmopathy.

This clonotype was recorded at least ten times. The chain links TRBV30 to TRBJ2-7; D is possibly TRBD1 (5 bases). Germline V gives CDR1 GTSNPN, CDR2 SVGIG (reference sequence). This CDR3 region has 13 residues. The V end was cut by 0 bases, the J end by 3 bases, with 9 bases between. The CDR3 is CAWSVQVLYEQYF. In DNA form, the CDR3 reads TGTGCCTGGAGTGTACAGGTCCTCTACGAGCAGTACTTC. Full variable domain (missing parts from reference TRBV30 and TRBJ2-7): SQTIHQWPATLVQPVGSPLSLECTVEGTSNPNLYWYRQAAGRGLQLLFYSVGIGQISSEVPQNLSASRPQDRQFILSSKKLLLSDSGFYLCAWSVQVLYEQYFGPGTRLTVT.

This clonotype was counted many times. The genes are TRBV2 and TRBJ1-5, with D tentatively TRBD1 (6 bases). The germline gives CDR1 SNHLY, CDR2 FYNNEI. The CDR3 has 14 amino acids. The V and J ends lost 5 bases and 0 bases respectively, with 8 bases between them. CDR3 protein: CASSQGYSNQPQHF. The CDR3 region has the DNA TGTGCCAGCAGTCAGGGGTATAGCAATCAGCCCCAGCATTTT.

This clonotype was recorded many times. The CDR3 is CASSDARGTDTQYF. CDR3 in DNA: TGTGCCAGCAGTGACGCGAGGGGCACAGATACGCAGTATTTT. This chain joins TRBV2 and TRBJ2-3, with D perhaps TRBD2 (5 bases). Germline loops: CDR1 SNHLY, CDR2 FYNNEI. The CDR3 is 14 residues long. V dropped 3 bases and J dropped 1 base, with 8 bases sitting between them.

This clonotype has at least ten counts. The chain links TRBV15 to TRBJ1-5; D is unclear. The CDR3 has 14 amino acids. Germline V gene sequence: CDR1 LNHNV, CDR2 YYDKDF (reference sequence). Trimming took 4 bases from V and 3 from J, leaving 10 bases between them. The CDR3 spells CATSMADPNQPQHF. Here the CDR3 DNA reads TGTGCCACCAGCATGGCGGATCCCAATCAGCCCCAGCATTTT.

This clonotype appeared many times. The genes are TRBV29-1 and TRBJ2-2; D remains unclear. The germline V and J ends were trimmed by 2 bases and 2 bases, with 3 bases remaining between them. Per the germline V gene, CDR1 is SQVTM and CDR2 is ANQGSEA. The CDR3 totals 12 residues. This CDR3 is CSVEINTGELFF. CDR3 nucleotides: TGCAGCGTTGAAATAAACACCGGGGAGCTGTTTTTT.

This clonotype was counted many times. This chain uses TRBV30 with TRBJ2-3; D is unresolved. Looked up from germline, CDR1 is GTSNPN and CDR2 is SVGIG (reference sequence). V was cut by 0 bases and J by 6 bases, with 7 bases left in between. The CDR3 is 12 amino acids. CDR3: CAWSVLRDTQYF. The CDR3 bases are TGTGCCTGGAGTGTACTACGGGATACGCAGTATTTT.

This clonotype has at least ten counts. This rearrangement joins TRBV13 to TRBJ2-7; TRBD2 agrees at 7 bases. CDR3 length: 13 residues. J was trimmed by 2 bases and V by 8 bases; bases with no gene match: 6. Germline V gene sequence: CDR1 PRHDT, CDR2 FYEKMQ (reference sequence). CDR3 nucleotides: TGTGCCAGCGAATCGCGGGGGACCTACGAGCAGTACTTC. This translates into CASESRGTYEQYF. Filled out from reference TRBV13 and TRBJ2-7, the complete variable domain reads AAGVIQSPRHLIKEKRETATLKCYPIPRHDTVYWYQQGPGQDPQFLISFYEKMQSDKGSIPDRFSAQQFSDYHSELNMSSLELGDSALYFCASESRGTYEQYFGPGTRLTVT.

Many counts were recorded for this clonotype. The CDR3 here is CSTLAVSNTGELFF. The CDR3 DNA sequence: TGCAGCACCTTAGCGGTTTCGAACACCGGGGAGCTGTTTTTT. The chain carries TRBV29-1 and TRBJ2-2; possibly TRBD2 for D (6 bases). The CDR3 contains 14 residues. Per germline, CDR1 SQVTM and CDR2 ANQGSEA. V dropped 8 bases and J dropped 0 bases, with 13 bases sitting between them.

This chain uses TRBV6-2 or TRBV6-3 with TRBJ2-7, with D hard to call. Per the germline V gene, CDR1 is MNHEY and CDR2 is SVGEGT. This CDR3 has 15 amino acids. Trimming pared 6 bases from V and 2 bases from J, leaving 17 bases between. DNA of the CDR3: TGTGCCAGCAGCCCCGGACGGACGATTACCTACGAGCAGTACTTC. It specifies CASSPGRTITYEQYF.

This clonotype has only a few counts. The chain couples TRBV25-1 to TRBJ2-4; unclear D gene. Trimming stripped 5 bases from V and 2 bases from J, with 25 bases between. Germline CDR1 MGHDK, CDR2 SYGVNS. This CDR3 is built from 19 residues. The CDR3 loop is CASSPSEAFKRQTKNIQYF. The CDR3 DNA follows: TGTGCCAGCAGTCCCTCCGAAGCCTTTAAACGGCAGACCAAAAACATTCAGTACTTC. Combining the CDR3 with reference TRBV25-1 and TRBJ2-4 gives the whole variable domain EADIYQTPRYLVIGTGKKITLECSQTMGHDKMYWYQQDPGMELHLIHYSYGVNSTEKGDLSSESTVSRIRTEHFPLTLESARPSHTSQYLCASSPSEAFKRQTKNIQYFGAGTRLSVL.

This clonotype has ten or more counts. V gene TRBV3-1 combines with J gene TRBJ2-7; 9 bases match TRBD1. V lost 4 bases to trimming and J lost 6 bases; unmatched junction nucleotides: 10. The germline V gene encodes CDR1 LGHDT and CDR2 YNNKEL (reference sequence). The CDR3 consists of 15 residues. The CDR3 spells CASSLAGTGNGEQYF. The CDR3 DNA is TGTGCCAGCAGCCTAGCAGGGACAGGGAATGGCGAGCAGTACTTC.

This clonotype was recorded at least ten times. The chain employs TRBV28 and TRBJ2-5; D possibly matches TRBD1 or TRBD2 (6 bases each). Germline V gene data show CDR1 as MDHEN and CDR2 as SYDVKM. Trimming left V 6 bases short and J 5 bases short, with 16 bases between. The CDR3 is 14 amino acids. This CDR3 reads CASRGGSLLETQYF. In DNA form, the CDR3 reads TGTGCCAGCAGGGGGGGCAGCCTTCTTGAGACCCAGTACTTC.

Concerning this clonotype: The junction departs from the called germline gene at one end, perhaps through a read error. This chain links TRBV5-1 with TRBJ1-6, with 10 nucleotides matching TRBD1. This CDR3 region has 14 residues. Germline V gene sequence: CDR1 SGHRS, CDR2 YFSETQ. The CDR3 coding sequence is TGTGCCAGCAGCTGGGGGACAGGGGTGTCACCCCTCCACTTT. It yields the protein CASSWGTGVSPLHF.

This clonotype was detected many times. CDR3 protein: CSAMRDEQFF. The CDR3, as DNA: TGCAGTGCTATGCGGGATGAGCAGTTCTTC. V is TRBV20-1 and J is TRBJ2-1; D possibly corresponds to TRBD2 (5 bases). V lost 4 bases to trimming and J lost 8 bases, with 6 bases between them. The CDR3 loop spans 10 amino acids. Germline assignment: CDR1 DFQATT and CDR2 SNEGSKA (reference sequence).

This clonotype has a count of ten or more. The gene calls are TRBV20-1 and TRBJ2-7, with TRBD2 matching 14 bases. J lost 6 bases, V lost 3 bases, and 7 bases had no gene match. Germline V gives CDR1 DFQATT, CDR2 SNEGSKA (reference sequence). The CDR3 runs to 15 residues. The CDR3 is CSARRTSGRNGEQYF. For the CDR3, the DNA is TGCAGTGCTAGGAGGACTAGCGGGAGGAACGGCGAGCAGTACTTC.

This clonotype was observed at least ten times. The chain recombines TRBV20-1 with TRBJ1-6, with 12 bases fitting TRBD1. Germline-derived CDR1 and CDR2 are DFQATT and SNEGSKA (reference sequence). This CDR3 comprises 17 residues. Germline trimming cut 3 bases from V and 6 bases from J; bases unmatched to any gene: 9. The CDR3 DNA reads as TGCAGTGCTAGGGCTATCCGGGACAGGGGGCCTAATTCACCCCTCCACTTT. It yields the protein CSARAIRDRGPNSPLHF.

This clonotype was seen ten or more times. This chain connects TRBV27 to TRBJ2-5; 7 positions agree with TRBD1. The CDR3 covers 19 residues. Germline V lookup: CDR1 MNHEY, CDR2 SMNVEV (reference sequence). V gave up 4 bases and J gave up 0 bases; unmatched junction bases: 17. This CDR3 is CASSYLPLQGTRDQETQYF. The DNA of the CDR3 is TGTGCCAGCAGTTACCTCCCCCTACAGGGGACGAGGGACCAAGAGACCCAGTACTTC.

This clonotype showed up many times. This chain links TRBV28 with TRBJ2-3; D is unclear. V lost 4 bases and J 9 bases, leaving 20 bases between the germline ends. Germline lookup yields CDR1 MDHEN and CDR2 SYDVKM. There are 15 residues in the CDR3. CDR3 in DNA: TGTGCCAGCAGTTCTTCCTCGGAATGGATAATAACGCAGTATTTT. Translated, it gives CASSSSSEWIITQYF.

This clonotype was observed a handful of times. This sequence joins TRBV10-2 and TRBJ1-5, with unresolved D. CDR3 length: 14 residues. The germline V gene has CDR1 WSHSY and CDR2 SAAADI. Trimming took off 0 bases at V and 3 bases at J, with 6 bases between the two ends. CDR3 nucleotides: TGCGCCAGCAGTGAGTCGGAGACCAATCAGCCCCAGCATTTT. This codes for CASSESETNQPQHF.

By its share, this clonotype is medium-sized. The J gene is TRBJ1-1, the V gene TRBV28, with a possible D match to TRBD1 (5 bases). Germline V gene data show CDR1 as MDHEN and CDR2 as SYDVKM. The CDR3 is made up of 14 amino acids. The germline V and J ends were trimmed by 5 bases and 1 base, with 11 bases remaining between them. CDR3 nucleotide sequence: TGTGCCAGCAGTCCTCCGGGGCAGAACACTGAAGCTTTCTTT. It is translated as CASSPPGQNTEAFF.

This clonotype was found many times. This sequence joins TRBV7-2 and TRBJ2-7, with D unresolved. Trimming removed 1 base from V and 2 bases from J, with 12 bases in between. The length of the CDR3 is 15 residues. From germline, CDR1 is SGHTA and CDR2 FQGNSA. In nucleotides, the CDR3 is TGTGCCAGCAGCTTAGTGGCTGAATCTCCCTACGAGCAGTACTTC. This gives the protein CASSLVAESPYEQYF.

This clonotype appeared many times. Here the CDR3 reads CASSLYILGQSHTEAFF. Written as DNA, the CDR3 is TGTGCCAGCTCCCTATATATACTGGGACAGTCCCACACTGAAGCTTTCTTT. This rearrangement joins TRBV18 to TRBJ1-1; 7 bases agree with TRBD1. The CDR3 runs 17 residues. Trimming at V came to 6 bases and at J to 3 bases, leaving 16 bases not matched to a gene. The germline CDR1 and CDR2 sequences are KGHSH and LQKENI. Combining the CDR3 with reference TRBV18 and TRBJ1-1 gives the whole variable domain NAGVMQNPRHLVRRRGQEARLRCSPMKGHSHVYWYRQLPEEGLKFMVYLQKENIIDESGMPKERFSAEFPKEGPSILRIQQVVRGDSAAYFCASSLYILGQSHTEAFFGQGTRLTVV.

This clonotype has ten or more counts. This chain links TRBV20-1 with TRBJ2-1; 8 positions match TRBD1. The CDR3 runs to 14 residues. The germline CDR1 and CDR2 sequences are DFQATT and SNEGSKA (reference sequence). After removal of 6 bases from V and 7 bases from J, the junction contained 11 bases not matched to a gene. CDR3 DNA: TGCAGTGCGACTCTTCTACAGGGGGTAAATGAGCAGTTCTTC. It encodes CSATLLQGVNEQFF.

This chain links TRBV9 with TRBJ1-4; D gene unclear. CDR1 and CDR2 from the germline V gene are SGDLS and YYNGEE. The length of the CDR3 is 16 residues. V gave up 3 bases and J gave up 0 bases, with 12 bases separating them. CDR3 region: CASSAVGQPTNEKLFF. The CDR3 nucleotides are TGTGCCAGCAGCGCCGTGGGTCAGCCAACTAATGAAAAACTGTTTTTT.

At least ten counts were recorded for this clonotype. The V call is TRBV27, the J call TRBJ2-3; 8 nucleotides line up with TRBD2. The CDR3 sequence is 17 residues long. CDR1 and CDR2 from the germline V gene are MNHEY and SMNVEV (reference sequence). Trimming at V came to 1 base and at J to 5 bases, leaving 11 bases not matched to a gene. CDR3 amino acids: CASSLWMGGRSIDTQYF. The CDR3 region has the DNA TGTGCCAGCAGTTTATGGATGGGCGGGAGGTCCATAGATACGCAGTATTTT.

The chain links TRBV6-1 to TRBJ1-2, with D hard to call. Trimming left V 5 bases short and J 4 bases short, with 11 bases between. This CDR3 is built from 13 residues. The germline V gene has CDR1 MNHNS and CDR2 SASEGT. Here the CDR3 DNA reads TGTGCCAGCAGTCTTCGCCTTGTCTATGGCTACACCTTC. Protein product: CASSLRLVYGYTF.

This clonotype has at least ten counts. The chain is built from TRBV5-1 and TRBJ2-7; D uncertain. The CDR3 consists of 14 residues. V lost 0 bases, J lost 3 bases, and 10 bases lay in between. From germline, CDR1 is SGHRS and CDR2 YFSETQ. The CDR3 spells CASSLAPANYEQYF. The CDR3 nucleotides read TGCGCCAGCAGCTTGGCTCCAGCCAACTACGAGCAGTACTTC.

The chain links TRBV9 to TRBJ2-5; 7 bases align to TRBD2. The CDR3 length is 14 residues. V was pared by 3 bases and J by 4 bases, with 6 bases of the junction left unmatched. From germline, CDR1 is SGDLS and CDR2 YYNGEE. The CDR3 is CASSASGSSETQYF. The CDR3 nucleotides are TGTGCCAGCAGCGCTAGCGGATCTTCAGAGACCCAGTACTTC.